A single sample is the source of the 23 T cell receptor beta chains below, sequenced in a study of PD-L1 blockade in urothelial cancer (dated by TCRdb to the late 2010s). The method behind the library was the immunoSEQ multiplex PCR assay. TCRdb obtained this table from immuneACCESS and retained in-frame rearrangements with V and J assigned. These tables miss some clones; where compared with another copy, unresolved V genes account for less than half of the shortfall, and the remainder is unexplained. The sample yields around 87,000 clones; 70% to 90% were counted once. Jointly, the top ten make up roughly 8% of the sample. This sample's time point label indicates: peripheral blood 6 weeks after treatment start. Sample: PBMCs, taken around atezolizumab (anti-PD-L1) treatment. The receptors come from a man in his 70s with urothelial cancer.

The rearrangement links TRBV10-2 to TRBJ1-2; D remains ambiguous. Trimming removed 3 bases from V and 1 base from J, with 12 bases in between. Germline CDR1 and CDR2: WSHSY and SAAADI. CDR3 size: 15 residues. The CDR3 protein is CASSDGRRFNYGYTF. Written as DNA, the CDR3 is TGCGCCAGCAGTGATGGCAGGCGTTTTAACTATGGCTACACCTTC.

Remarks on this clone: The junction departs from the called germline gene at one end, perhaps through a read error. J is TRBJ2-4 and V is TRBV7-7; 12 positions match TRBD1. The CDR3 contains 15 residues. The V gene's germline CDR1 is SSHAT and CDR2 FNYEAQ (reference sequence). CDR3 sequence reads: CASSLGTGGTDIQYF. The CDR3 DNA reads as TGTGCTAGCAGCTTAGGGACAGGGGGCACGGACATTCAGTACTTC.

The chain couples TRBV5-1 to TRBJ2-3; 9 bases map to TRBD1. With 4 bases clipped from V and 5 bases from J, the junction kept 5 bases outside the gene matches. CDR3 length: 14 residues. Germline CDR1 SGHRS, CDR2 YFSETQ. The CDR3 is CASSPGTGKDTQYF. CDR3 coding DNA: TGCGCCAGCAGCCCCGGGACAGGGAAAGATACGCAGTATTTT.

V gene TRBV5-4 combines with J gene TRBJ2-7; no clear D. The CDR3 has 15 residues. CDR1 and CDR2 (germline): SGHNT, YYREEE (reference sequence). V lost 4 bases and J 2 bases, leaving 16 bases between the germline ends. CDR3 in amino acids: CASSTPSGAAYEQYF. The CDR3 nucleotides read TGTGCCAGCAGCACCCCCTCTGGTGCGGCCTACGAGCAGTACTTC.

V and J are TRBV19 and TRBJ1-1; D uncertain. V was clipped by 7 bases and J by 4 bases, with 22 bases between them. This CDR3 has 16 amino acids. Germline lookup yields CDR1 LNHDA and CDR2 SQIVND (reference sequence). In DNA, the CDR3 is TGTGCCAGTACAGAAGCGTCCATAGCGGTCGGCACTGAAGCTTTCTTT. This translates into CASTEASIAVGTEAFF.

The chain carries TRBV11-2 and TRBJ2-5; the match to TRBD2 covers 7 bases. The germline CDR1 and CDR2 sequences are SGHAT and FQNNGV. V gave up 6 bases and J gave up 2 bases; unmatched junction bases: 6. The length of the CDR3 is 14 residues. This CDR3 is CASSPGGLQETQYF. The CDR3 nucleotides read TGTGCCAGCAGTCCGGGGGGACTGCAAGAGACCCAGTACTTC.

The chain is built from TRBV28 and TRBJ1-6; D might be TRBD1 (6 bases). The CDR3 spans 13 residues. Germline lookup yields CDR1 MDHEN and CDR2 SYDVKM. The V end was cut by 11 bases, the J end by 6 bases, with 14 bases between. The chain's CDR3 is CAYRDTGNSPLHF. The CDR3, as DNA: TGTGCCTACCGGGACACTGGTAATTCACCCCTCCACTTT.

CDR3 DNA sequence: TGTGCCAGCAGCGCGGACAGGGGGTATGGCTACACCTTC. Its protein product is CASSADRGYGYTF. V is TRBV7-3 and J is TRBJ1-2, with 10 bases lining up with TRBD1. The CDR3 is 13 residues long. Trimming removed 5 bases from V and 5 bases from J; junction bases left unmatched: 2. Germline values: CDR1 SGHTA, CDR2 FQGTGA.

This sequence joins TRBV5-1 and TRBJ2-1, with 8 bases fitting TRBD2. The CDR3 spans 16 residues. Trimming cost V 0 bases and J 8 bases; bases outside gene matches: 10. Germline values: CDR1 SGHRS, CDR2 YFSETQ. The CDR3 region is CASSLAGGRLNDEQFF. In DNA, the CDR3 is TGCGCCAGCAGCTTGGCGGGGGGGCGGTTAAACGATGAGCAGTTCTTC.

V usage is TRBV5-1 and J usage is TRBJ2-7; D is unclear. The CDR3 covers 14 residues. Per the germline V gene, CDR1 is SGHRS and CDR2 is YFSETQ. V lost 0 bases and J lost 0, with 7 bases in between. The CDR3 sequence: CASSLDSRSYEQYF. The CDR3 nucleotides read TGCGCCAGCAGCTTGGACAGCCGCTCCTACGAGCAGTACTTC. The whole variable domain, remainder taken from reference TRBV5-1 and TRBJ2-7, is KAGVTQTPRYLIKTRGQQVTLSCSPISGHRSVSWYQQTPGQGLQFLFEYFSETQRNKGNFPGRFSGRQFSNSRSEMNVSTLELGDSALYLCASSLDSRSYEQYFGPGTRLTVT.

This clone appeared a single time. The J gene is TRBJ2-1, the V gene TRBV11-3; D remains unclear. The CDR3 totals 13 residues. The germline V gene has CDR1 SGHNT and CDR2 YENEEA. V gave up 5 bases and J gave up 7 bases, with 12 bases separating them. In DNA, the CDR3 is TGTGCCAGCAGCCTGGAAGCGCGGAATGAGCAGTTCTTC. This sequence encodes CASSLEARNEQFF.

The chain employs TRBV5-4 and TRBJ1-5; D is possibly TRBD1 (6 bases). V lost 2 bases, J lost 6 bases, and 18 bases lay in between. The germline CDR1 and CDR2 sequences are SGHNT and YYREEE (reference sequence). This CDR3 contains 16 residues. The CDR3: CASSFSGRGGGQPQHF. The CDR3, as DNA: TGTGCCAGCAGCTTCAGCGGCAGGGGCGGAGGTCAGCCCCAGCATTTT.

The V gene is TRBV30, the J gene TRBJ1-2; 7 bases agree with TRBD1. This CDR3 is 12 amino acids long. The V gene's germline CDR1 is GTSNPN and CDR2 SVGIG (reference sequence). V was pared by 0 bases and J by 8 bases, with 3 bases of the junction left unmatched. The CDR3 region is CAWSVHRGGYTF. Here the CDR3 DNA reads TGTGCCTGGAGTGTACACAGGGGCGGCTACACCTTC. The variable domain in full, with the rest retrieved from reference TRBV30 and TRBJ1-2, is SQTIHQWPATLVQPVGSPLSLECTVEGTSNPNLYWYRQAAGRGLQLLFYSVGIGQISSEVPQNLSASRPQDRQFILSSKKLLLSDSGFYLCAWSVHRGGYTFGSGTRLTVV.

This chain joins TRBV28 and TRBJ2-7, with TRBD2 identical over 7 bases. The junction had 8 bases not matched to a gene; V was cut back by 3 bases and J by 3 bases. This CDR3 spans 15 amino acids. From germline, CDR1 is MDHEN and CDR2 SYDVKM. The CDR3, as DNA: TGTGCCAGCAGTTTCTCCTCAAGCGGGGTCTACGAGCAGTACTTC. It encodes CASSFSSSGVYEQYF.

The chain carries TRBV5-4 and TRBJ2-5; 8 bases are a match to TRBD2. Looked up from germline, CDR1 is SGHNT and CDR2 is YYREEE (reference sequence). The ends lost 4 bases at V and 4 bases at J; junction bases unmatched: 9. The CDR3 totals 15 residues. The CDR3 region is CASSPLAGLGETQYF. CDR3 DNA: TGTGCCAGCAGCCCTCTAGCGGGCCTGGGAGAGACCCAGTACTTC.

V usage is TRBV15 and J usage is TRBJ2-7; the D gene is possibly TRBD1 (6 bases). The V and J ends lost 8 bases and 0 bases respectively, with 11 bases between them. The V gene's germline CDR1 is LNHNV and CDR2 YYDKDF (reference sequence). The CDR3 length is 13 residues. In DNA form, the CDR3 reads TGTGCCACCGGAAGGGACAACTCCTACGAGCAGTACTTC. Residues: CATGRDNSYEQYF.

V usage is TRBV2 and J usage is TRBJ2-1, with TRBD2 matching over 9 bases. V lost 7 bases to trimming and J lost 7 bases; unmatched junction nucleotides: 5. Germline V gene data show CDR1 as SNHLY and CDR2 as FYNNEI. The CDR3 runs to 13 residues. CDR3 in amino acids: CASMAGGSNEQFF. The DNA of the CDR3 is TGTGCCAGCATGGCGGGGGGGTCGAATGAGCAGTTCTTC. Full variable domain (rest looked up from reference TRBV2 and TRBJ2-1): EPEVTQTPSHQVTQMGQEVILRCVPISNHLYFYWYRQILGQKVEFLVSFYNNEISEKSEIFDDQFSVERPDGSNFTLKIRSTKLEDSAMYFCASMAGGSNEQFFGPGTRLTVL.

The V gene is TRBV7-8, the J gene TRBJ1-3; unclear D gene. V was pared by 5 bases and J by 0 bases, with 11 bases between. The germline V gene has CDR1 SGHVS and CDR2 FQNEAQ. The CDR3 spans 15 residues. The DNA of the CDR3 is TGTGCCAGCAGCCCCCTGAGAAGCTCTGGAAACACCATATATTTT. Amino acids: CASSPLRSSGNTIYF.

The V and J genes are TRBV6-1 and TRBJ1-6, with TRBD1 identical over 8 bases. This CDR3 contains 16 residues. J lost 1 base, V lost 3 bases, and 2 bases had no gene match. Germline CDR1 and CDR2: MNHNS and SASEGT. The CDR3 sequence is CASSETGASYNSPLHF. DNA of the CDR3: TGTGCCAGCAGTGAGACAGGGGCTTCCTATAATTCACCCCTCCACTTT.

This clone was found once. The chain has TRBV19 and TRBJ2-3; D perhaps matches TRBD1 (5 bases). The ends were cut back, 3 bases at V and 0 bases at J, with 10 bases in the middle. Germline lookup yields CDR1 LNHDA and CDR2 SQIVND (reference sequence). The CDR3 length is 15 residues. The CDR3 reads CASSIGARSTDTQYF. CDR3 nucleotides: TGTGCCAGTAGTATTGGGGCAAGAAGCACAGATACGCAGTATTTT.

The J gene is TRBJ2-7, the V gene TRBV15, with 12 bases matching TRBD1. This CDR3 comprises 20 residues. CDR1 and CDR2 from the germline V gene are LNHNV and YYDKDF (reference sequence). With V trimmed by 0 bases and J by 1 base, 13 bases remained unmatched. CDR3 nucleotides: TGTGCCACCAGCAGAGATTCCGGGACAGGGGGCTTGATAGGGTCCTACGAGCAGTACTTC. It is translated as CATSRDSGTGGLIGSYEQYF.

CDR3 protein: CASSFGPLGQGGNEQFF. In DNA, the CDR3 is TGTGCCAGCAGCTTCGGGCCGCTGGGACAGGGAGGCAATGAGCAGTTCTTC. This sequence joins TRBV5-4 and TRBJ2-1, with TRBD1 matching 9 bases. This CDR3 region has 17 residues. The germline V gene has CDR1 SGHNT and CDR2 YYREEE (reference sequence). Trimming cost V 2 bases and J 6 bases; bases outside gene matches: 12.

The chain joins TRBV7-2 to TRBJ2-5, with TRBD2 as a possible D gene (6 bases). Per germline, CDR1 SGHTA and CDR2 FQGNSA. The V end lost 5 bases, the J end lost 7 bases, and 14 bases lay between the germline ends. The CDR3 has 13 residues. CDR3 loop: CASSRDLRGTQYF. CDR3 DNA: TGTGCCAGCAGCCGGGACTTAAGGGGGACCCAGTACTTC.